The 10 T cell receptor beta chains below all came from one sample that was sequenced in a study of vaccination and CD4 T cells after COVID-19. Cultured CD4+ T cell DNA was sequenced using the Oncomine TCR Beta short-read assay. TCRdb recomputed calls from the PCR reads with MiXCR, one row per CDR3 protein. The sample contains 4,000 or so distinct CDR3 sequences, over 20% of which appear only once. These receptors lack a known antigen. Treatment described: roughly 10-day PBMC culture with coronavirus spike peptide pools or control peptides (ViraFEST assay). The sample was CD4+ T cells from blood, cultured in vitro. These receptors were taken from a human donor who had recovered from COVID-19.

In this sample, this clonotype turned up a few times. V gene TRBV19 combines with J gene TRBJ1-1, with 7 positions matching TRBD1. Trimming cost V 11 bases and J 3 bases; bases outside gene matches: 9. Germline CDR1 is LNHDA and CDR2 is SQIVND (reference sequence). CDR3 length: 13 residues. This CDR3 is CACRQGWDTEAFF. CDR3 sequence (DNA): TGTGCCTGCCGACAGGGTTGGGACACTGAAGCTTTCTTT. The variable domain in full, with the rest retrieved from reference TRBV19 and TRBJ1-1, is DGGITQSPKYLFRKEGQNVTLSCEQNLNHDAMYWYRQDPGQGLRLIYYSQIVNDFQKGDIAEGYSVSREKKESFPLTVTSAQKNPTAFYLCACRQGWDTEAFFGQGTRLTVV.

The chain links TRBV20-1 to TRBJ2-7; D ambiguous. The CDR3 totals 14 residues. CDR1 DFQATT and CDR2 SNEGSKA come from the germline V gene (reference sequence). V was pared by 1 base and J by 3 bases, with 13 bases between. The CDR3 region has the DNA TGCAGTGCTAGAGGGGCCTCGAAGGTCTACGAGCAGTACTTC. Its protein product is CSARGASKVYEQYF.

The rearrangement links TRBV9 to TRBJ2-1, with a weak D call TRBD1 (6 bases). V dropped 4 bases and J dropped 7 bases, with 18 bases sitting between them. The germline gives CDR1 SGDLS, CDR2 YYNGEE. The CDR3 loop spans 15 amino acids. The CDR3 coding sequence is TGTGCCAGCAGCCTACAGGGTTCGGCGCCAAATGAGCAGTTCTTC. Translation: CASSLQGSAPNEQFF.

This sequence joins TRBV7-9 and TRBJ1-1; no clear D. This CDR3 has 13 amino acids. V gave up 6 bases and J gave up 4 bases, with 12 bases separating them. Germline CDR1 SEHNR, CDR2 FQNEAQ (reference sequence). This CDR3 reads CASSTKKLTEAFF. CDR3 nucleotides: TGTGCCAGCAGTACCAAGAAACTCACTGAAGCTTTCTTT.

This chain connects TRBV12-3 or TRBV12-4 to TRBJ1-6; the D gene is possibly TRBD1 (5 bases). V lost 2 bases to trimming and J lost 10 bases, with 18 bases between them. The CDR3 contains 16 residues. The CDR3: CASSLSSQGGRSPLHF. The CDR3 DNA reads TGTGCCAGCAGTTTAAGTAGCCAGGGTGGGCGCTCACCCCTCCACTTT.

The rearrangement joins TRBV27 to TRBJ2-5; maybe TRBD2 (6 bases). The CDR3 sequence is 14 residues long. The V gene lost 4 bases and the J gene lost 2 bases, with 11 bases spanning the gap. The V gene's germline CDR1 is MNHEY and CDR2 SMNVEV (reference sequence). In DNA, the CDR3 is TGTGCCAGCAGTTCGCGGGGCTATCAAGAGACCCAGTACTTC. Translating it yields CASSSRGYQETQYF.

The chain is built from TRBV6-1 and TRBJ1-2; 8 bases align to TRBD1. The V gene's germline CDR1 is MNHNS and CDR2 SASEGT. The CDR3 consists of 13 residues. With V trimmed by 0 bases and J by 8 bases, 2 bases remained unmatched. DNA of the CDR3: TGTGCCAGCAGTGAAGCGACAGGGGAAGGCTACACCTTC. This codes for CASSEATGEGYTF.

The chain joins TRBV10-3 to TRBJ1-4; D gene unclear. The CDR3 is 14 residues long. The V end lost 10 bases, the J end lost 0 bases, and 12 bases lay between the germline ends. Germline values: CDR1 ENHRY, CDR2 SYGVKD. The chain's CDR3 is CATALSATNEKLFF. The CDR3 nucleotides are TGTGCCACGGCCCTATCGGCAACTAATGAAAAACTGTTTTTT.

The rearrangement uses TRBV12-3 or TRBV12-4 and TRBJ2-1; TRBD2 agrees at 11 bases. This CDR3 has 14 amino acids. Trimming cost V 6 bases and J 9 bases; bases outside gene matches: 7. CDR3 protein: CASSGLAGGREQFF. The CDR3 coding sequence is TGTGCCAGCAGCGGACTAGCGGGCGGGCGTGAGCAGTTCTTC.

This clonotype was observed a handful of times. V and J are TRBV20-1 and TRBJ1-6; 7 bases agree with TRBD1. J lost 4 bases, V lost 6 bases, and 9 bases had no gene match. The CDR3 is 15 residues long. CDR1 and CDR2 from the germline V gene are DFQATT and SNEGSKA (reference sequence). The CDR3 region is CSARSGQAYNSPLHF. The CDR3 region has the DNA TGCAGTGCCCGCTCAGGACAGGCATATAATTCACCCCTCCACTTT.